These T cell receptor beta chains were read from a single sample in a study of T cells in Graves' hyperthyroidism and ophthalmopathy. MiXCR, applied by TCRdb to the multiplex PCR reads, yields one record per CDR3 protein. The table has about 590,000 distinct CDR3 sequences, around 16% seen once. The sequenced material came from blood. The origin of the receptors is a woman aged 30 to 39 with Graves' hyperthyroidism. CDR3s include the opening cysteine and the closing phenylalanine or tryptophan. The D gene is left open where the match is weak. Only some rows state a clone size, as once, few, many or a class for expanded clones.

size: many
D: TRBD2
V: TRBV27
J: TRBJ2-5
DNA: TGTGCCAGCAGTTTATTTGGGACTAGCGGAGGGGAGACCCAGTACTTC
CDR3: CASSLFGTSGGETQYF

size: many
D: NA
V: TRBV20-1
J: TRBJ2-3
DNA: TGCAGTGCTAGAGTAGTGGAGATTAGCACAGATACGCAGTATTTT
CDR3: CSARVVEISTDTQYF

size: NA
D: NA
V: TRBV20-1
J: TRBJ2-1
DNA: TGCAGTGCTAGGGTTTTCCCGGGACTGAGTGTCTGGGATGAGCAGTTCTTC
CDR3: CSARVFPGLSVWDEQFF

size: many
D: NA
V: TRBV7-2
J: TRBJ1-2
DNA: TGTGCCAGCAGCCAGCTCGGGATTAACTATGGCTACACCTTC
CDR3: CASSQLGINYGYTF

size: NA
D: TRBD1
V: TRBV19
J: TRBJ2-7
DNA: TGTGCCAGTAGTATTCTGACAGGGGAAGAGCAGTACTTC
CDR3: CASSILTGEEQYF

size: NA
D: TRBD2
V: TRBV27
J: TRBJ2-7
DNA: TGTGCCAGCAGCCCCCACCTAGCGGGAGCGTACGAGCAGTACTTC
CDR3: CASSPHLAGAYEQYF

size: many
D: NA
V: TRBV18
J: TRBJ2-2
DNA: TGTGCCAGCTCACCACGATCAGGGATGGACACCGGGGAGCTGTTTTTT
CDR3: CASSPRSGMDTGELFF

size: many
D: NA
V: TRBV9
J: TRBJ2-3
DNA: TGTGCCAGCAGCGTAGGAGGTTTCGATACGCAGTATTTT
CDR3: CASSVGGFDTQYF

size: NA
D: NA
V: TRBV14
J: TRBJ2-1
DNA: TGTGCCAGCAGCCAAGGTAGCGGACCCTTTTCGGAGCAGTTCTTC
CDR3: CASSQGSGPFSEQFF

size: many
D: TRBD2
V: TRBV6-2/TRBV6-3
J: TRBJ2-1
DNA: TGTGCCAGCAGACCACGACCGGGACTAGCGGGAACCTACAATGAGCAGTTCTTC
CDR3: CASRPRPGLAGTYNEQFF

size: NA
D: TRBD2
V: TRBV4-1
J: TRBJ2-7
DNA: TGCGCCAGCAGCTTGTCTCTAGCGGGATTTAACGAGCAGTACTTC
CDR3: CASSLSLAGFNEQYF

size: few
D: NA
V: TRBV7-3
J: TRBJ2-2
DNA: TGTGCCAGCAGCTTATTCACGGCTAAAGGGTCCACCGGGGAGCTGTTTTTT
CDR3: CASSLFTAKGSTGELFF

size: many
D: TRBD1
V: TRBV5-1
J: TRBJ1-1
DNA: TGCGCCAGCAGATCTAGCTACAGGGGGCGGAACACTGAAGCTTTCTTT
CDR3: CASRSSYRGRNTEAFF

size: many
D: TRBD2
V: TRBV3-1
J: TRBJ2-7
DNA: TGTGCCAGCAGCCAAGGGGGAGGGGTAGCCCACGAGCAGTACTTC
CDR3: CASSQGGGVAHEQYF

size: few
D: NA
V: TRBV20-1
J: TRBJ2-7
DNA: TGCAGTGCTAGAGATCGAGAGCGGCACTCCTACGAGCAGTACTTC
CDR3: CSARDRERHSYEQYF

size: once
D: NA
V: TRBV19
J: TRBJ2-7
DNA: TGTGCCAGTAGTATAGCCACCTCCTACGAGCAGTACTTC
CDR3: CASSIATSYEQYF